This T cell receptor beta chain was recorded in a study of cytomegalovirus exposure and HLA in healthy donors. Study-level results: Per a later analysis, HLA-associated TCR beta chains showed more clonal expansion than other, equally common TCR beta chains. A prior analysis recorded that most TCR beta V segments were productive about 87% or about 30% of the time. A later analysis by the authors found several of the most significant clusters apparently linked to common viral pathogens.

About this clone itself: What it recognizes is unknown. The germline gene is not matched at one end of the junction; a read error may be the cause.

13 Jbeta primers and 60 Vbeta primers were used for the PCR. Assay used: immunoSEQ multiplex PCR; TCRdb lists only in-frame clones, some missing. The sample has 200,000 to 250,000 clones. The germline V gene has CDR1 MNHEY and CDR2 SMNVEV (reference sequence). CDR3 length: 18 amino acids. The specimen was PBMCs. This TCR derives from a woman in her thirties in good health and CMV-seropositive. This chain joins TRBV27 and TRBJ1-6; 9 bases agree with TRBD1. DNA of the CDR3: TGTGCCAGCAGTTCCACAGGGGGCTACGGTCTCTATAATTCACCCCCCCACTTT. It yields the protein CASSSTGGYGLYNSPPHF.